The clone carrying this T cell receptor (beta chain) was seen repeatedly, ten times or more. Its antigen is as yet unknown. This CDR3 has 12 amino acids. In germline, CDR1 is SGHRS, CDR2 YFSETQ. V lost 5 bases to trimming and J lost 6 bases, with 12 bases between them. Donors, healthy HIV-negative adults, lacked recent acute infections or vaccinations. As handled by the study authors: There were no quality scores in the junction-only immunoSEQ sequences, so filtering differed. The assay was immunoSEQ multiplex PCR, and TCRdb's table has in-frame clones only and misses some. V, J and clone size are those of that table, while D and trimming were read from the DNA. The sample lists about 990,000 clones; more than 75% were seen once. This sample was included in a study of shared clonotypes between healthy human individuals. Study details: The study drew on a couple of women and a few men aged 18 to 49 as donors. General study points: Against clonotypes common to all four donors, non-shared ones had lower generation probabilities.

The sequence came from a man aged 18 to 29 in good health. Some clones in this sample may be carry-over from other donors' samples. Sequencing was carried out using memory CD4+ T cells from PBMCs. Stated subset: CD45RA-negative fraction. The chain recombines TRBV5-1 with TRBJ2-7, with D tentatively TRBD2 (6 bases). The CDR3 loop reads CASRRDFGEQYF. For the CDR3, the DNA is TGCGCCAGCAGGAGGGACTTCGGCGAGCAGTACTTC.